This T cell receptor beta chain was sequenced for a study of T cell responses to AZD1222 COVID-19 vaccine. Method: immunoSEQ multiplex PCR; TCRdb's copy keeps in-frame clones and lacks some. The sample has roughly 110,000 clones; about 90% are singletons. The germline V gene encodes CDR1 MNHEY and CDR2 SVGAGI. CDR3 length: 15 residues. Trimming took 6 bases from V and 5 from J; bases not matched to a gene: 11. Investigators merged groups given second doses at roughly 4 or roughly 12 weeks. This sequence originates from an adult who received the AZD1222 COVID-19 vaccine. Sequences were derived from peripheral blood, sampled 28 days after the second AZD1222 dose. The rearrangement joins TRBV6-5 to TRBJ2-7, with 9 bases lining up with TRBD2. The CDR3 spells CASSLISGGSHEQYF. CDR3 bases: TGTGCCAGCAGCTTAATTAGCGGGGGAAGCCACGAGCAGTACTTC.